This TCR beta chain was documented in a study of shared clonotypes between healthy human individuals. Sequencing used immunoSEQ multiplex PCR; TCRdb keeps in-frame clones, though not all of them. The sample carries roughly 640,000 clones, under 80% recorded once. This clone has at least ten counts. Its antigen is currently unknown. Trimming pared 2 bases from V and 2 bases from J, leaving 12 bases between. Germline lookup yields CDR1 MGHRA and CDR2 YSYEKL. The CDR3 contains 15 residues. Findings and caveats of the study: Only blood was sampled, and tissue TCR repertoires likely differ from blood ones. A generally larger estimated richness was seen in naive subsets than in memory subsets.

The receptor was isolated from a woman in her thirties in good health. Sequenced: memory CD4+ T cells sorted from blood. Subset of the sample: CD45RA-negative fraction. The J gene is TRBJ1-1, the V gene TRBV4-1, with D unclear. In nucleotides, the CDR3 is TGCGCCAGCAGCCAAACCCGGGCGGGAAACACTGAAGCTTTCTTT. This sequence encodes CASSQTRAGNTEAFF.